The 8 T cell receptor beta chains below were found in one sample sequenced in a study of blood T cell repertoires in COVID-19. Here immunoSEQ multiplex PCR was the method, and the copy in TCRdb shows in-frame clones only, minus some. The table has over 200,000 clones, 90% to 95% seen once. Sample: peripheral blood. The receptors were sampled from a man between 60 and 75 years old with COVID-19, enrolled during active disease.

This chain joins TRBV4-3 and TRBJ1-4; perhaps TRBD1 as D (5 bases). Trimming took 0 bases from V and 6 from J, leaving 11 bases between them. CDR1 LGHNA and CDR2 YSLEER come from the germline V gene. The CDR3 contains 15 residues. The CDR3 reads CASSQDRGSYEKLFF. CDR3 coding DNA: TGCGCCAGCAGCCAAGATAGGGGATCCTATGAAAAACTGTTTTTT.

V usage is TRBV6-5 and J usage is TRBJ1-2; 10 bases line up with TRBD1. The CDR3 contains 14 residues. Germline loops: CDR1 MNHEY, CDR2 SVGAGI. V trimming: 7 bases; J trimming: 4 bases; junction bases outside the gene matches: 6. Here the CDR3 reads CASTKTGGGYGYTF. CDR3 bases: TGTGCCAGCACCAAGACAGGGGGCGGCTATGGCTACACCTTC.

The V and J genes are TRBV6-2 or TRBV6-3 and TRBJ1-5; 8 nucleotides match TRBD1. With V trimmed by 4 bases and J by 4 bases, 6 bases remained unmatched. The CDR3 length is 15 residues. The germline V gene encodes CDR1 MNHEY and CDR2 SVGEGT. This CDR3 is CASSSYRQGNQPQHF. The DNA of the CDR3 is TGTGCCAGCAGTTCGTATCGACAGGGGAATCAGCCCCAGCATTTT.

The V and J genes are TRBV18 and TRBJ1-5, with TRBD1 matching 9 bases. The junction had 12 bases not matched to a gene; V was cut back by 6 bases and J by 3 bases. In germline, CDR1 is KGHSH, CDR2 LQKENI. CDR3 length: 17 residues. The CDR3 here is CASSVDRGKSNNQPQHF. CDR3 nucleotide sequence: TGTGCCAGCTCCGTGGACAGGGGAAAGTCGAACAATCAGCCCCAGCATTTT.

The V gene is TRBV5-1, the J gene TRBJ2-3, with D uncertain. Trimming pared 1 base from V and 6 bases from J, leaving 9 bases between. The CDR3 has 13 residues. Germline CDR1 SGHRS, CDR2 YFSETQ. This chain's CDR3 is CASSLSTPDTQYF. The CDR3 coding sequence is TGCGCCAGCAGCTTGAGTACTCCGGATACGCAGTATTTT.

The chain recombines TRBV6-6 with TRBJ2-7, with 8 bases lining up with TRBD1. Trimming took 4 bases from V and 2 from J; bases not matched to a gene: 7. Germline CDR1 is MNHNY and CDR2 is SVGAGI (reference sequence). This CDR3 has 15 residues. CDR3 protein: CASSWNLQGAYEQYF. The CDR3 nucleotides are TGTGCCAGCAGTTGGAACTTACAGGGGGCCTACGAGCAGTACTTC.

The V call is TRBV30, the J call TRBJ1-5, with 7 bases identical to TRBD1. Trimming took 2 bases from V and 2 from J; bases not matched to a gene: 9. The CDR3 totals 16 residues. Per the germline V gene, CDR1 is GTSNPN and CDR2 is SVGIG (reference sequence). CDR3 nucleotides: TGTGCCTGGAGTTACAGGGGAGTTGGCCGCAATCAGCCCCAGCATTTT. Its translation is CAWSYRGVGRNQPQHF. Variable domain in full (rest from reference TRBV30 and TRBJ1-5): SQTIHQWPATLVQPVGSPLSLECTVEGTSNPNLYWYRQAAGRGLQLLFYSVGIGQISSEVPQNLSASRPQDRQFILSSKKLLLSDSGFYLCAWSYRGVGRNQPQHFGDGTRLSIL.

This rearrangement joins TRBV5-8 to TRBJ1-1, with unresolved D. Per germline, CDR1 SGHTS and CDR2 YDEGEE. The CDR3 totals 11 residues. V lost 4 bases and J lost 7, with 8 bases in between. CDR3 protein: CASSPLLEAFF. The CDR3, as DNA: TGTGCCAGCAGCCCCCTCCTTGAAGCTTTCTTT. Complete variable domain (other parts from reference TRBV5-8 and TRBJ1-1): EAGVTQSPTHLIKTRGQQATLRCSPISGHTSVYWYQQALGLGLQFLLWYDEGEERNRGNFPPRFSGRQFPNYSSELNVNALELEDSALYLCASSPLLEAFFGQGTRLTVV.